This T cell receptor beta chain was observed in a study of blood T cells in healthy people across ages. PCR was performed a second time for 7 to 11 cycles using a sample-barcoded 5' primer and a J-beta primer mix. TCRdb re-derived calls from the 5' RACE reads in MiXCR, one entry per CDR3 protein. The sample lists hundreds of thousands of distinct CDR3 sequences, around half seen once, with about two fifths in the top ten. Germline values: CDR1 SGHRS, CDR2 YFSETQ. CDR3 size: 15 residues. The J segment lost 14 bases and the V segment lost 3 bases, leaving 16 bases of the junction unmatched. This clonotype was detected only a few times.

Sequencing was performed on blood. The clonotype originates from a man older than 75 in good health. The rearrangement links TRBV5-1 to TRBJ2-3; 9 bases are shared with TRBD1. The CDR3 reads CASSSGTGSHRYAYF. Here the CDR3 DNA reads TGCGCCAGCAGCTCCGGGACAGGGAGTCACAGATACGCGTATTTT.